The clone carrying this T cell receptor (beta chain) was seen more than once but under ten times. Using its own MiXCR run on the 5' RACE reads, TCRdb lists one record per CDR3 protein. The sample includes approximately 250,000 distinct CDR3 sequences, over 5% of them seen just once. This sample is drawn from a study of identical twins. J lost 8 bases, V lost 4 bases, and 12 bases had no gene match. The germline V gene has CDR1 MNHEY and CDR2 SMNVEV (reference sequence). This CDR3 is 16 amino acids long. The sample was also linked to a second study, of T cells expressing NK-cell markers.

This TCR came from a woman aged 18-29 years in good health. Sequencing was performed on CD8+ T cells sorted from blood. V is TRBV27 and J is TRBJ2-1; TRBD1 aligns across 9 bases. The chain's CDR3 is CASSSLPGQGLDEQFF. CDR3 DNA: TGTGCCAGCAGTTCTCTTCCGGGACAGGGATTAGATGAGCAGTTCTTC.